These 27 T cell receptor beta chains originate from one sample sequenced in a study of post-analysis software for immune sequencing data. Prepared TCR beta cDNA libraries contained unique molecular identifiers. TCRdb ran MiXCR on the PCR reads and lists one entry per CDR3 protein. The sample holds about 770,000 distinct CDR3 sequences, around 46% seen once. Which antigens these TCRs recognize remains unknown. Study outcomes and limitations: Several TRBV segments occurring more often in patients than controls included TRBV5-6, TRBV5-1 and TRBV20-1.

Material: blood. The receptors here all came from a girl aged 10 to 17 with multiple sclerosis.

V is TRBV7-9 and J is TRBJ1-4; D ambiguous. Deletions cut 1 base from V and 8 bases from J, with 14 bases between. Germline assignment: CDR1 SEHNR and CDR2 FQNEAQ (reference sequence). The CDR3 spans 15 residues. This chain's CDR3 is CASSLGVGVGEKLFF. The CDR3 bases are TGTGCCAGCAGCTTAGGCGTTGGGGTTGGGGAAAAACTGTTTTTT.

The chain couples TRBV20-1 to TRBJ2-1; TRBD1 agrees at 10 bases. J was trimmed by 0 bases and V by 0 bases; bases with no gene match: 11. Per the germline V gene, CDR1 is DFQATT and CDR2 is SNEGSKA (reference sequence). CDR3 size: 19 residues. The CDR3, as DNA: TGCAGTGCTAGAGATTTCCGGACAGGGGGTTCCAGCTCCTACAATGAGCAGTTCTTC. Amino acid sequence: CSARDFRTGGSSSYNEQFF.

This chain uses TRBV20-1 with TRBJ2-5; weak D call: TRBD1 (5 bases). The J call may be wrong; the DNA end is better matched by TRBJ2-7. Germline V gene lookup returns CDR1 DFQATT and CDR2 SNEGSKA (reference sequence). The length of the CDR3 is 14 residues. For the CDR3, the DNA is TGCAGTGCTAGTGGTCAGGGTGGGTCCTACGAGCAGTACTTC. This encodes CSASGQGGSYEQYF.

This clonotype occurred many times. The genes are TRBV13 and TRBJ1-2; D is undetermined. Trimming cost V 1 base and J 0 bases, with 3 bases left between them. The CDR3 has 13 amino acids. The germline V gene encodes CDR1 PRHDT and CDR2 FYEKMQ (reference sequence). The CDR3 DNA follows: TGTGCCAGCAGCTTAGCAGCTAACTATGGCTACACCTTC. Its protein product is CASSLAANYGYTF. The full variable domain, its missing parts supplied by reference TRBV13 and TRBJ1-2, is AAGVIQSPRHLIKEKRETATLKCYPIPRHDTVYWYQQGPGQDPQFLISFYEKMQSDKGSIPDRFSAQQFSDYHSELNMSSLELGDSALYFCASSLAANYGYTFGSGTRLTVV.

The CDR3 region has the DNA TGCGCCAGCAGCACCTTTAGCGGGAGGTTCACAGATACGCAGTATTTT. Its protein is CASSTFSGRFTDTQYF. The chain employs TRBV5-1 and TRBJ2-3, with 10 bases fitting TRBD2. Germline V CDR1 and CDR2: SGHRS, YFSETQ. V lost 4 bases and J lost 2; bases outside the gene matches: 7. The CDR3 runs to 16 residues.

This clonotype was seen only a few times. The chain links TRBV7-9 to TRBJ2-7; weak D call: TRBD1 (6 bases). The J call may be mistaken, given a closer DNA end match to TRBJ2-5. The CDR3 covers 14 residues. CDR1 SEHNR and CDR2 FQNEAQ come from the germline V gene (reference sequence). The CDR3 sequence: CASSLRQDQETQYF. CDR3 nucleotide sequence: TGTGCCAGCAGCTTAAGACAGGACCAAGAGACCCAGTACTTC.

This chain links TRBV20-1 with TRBJ2-1; TRBD1 aligns across 10 bases. Germline V gene data show CDR1 as DFQATT and CDR2 as SNEGSKA (reference sequence). V trimming: 7 bases; J trimming: 9 bases; junction bases outside the gene matches: 3. The CDR3 runs to 11 residues. Here the CDR3 reads CSVGTGVEQFF. Here the CDR3 DNA reads TGCAGTGTTGGGACAGGGGTTGAGCAGTTCTTC.

The chain links TRBV20-1 to TRBJ2-1; D not resolved. CDR1 is DFQATT, CDR2 SNEGSKA, per germline (reference sequence). This CDR3 region has 10 residues. The CDR3 nucleotides are TGCAGCCTCTGGGCCAATGAGCAGTTCTTC. Protein: CSLWANEQFF.

This clonotype has only one observation. The gene calls are TRBV5-6 and TRBJ2-1; no clear D gene. Germline lookup yields CDR1 SGHDT and CDR2 YYEEEE. The length of the CDR3 is 15 residues. The V end was cut by 2 bases, the J end by 3 bases, with 12 bases between. CDR3 coding DNA: TGTGCCAGCAGCTTTGGTCCTAGTCACTACAATGAGCAGTTCTTC. Its translation: CASSFGPSHYNEQFF.

The rearrangement uses TRBV29-1 and TRBJ2-1, with D perhaps matching TRBD2 (8 bases). Trimming took 4 bases from V and 3 from J, leaving 13 bases between them. Germline assignment: CDR1 SQVTM and CDR2 ANQGSEA. This CDR3 contains 14 residues. DNA of the CDR3: TGCAGCGTTGTAGCGGGACAGCTCTACAATGAGCAGTTCTTC. It translates to CSVVAGQLYNEQFF.

In this sample, this clonotype turned up a few times. V is TRBV5-1 and J is TRBJ2-7; the D gene is possibly TRBD1 (6 bases). CDR3 length equals 14 residues. The V end was cut by 1 base, the J end by 0 bases, with 8 bases between. Per germline, CDR1 SGHRS and CDR2 YFSETQ. The CDR3, as DNA: TGCGCCAGCAGCTTGAGGACAGACTCCTACGAGCAGTACTTC. Amino acid sequence: CASSLRTDSYEQYF.

Worth noting for this clonotype: At one of its ends the junction is not consistent with the germline gene, which may arise from a read error. The rearrangement uses TRBV3-1 and TRBJ2-1; TRBD2 matches 13 bases. The CDR3 consists of 17 residues. Per germline, CDR1 LGHDT and CDR2 YNNKEL (reference sequence). For the CDR3, the DNA is TGTACCAGCAGCCTCCGGACTAGCGGGAGCTCCTACAATGAGCAGTTCTTC. This encodes CTSSLRTSGSSYNEQFF.

There are a few counts of this clonotype. The rearrangement joins TRBV2 to TRBJ2-1; 8 bases are shared with TRBD1. The CDR3 has 16 amino acids. The germline gives CDR1 SNHLY, CDR2 FYNNEI. Trimming at V came to 5 bases and at J to 5 bases, leaving 11 bases not matched to a gene. The CDR3 loop reads CASSLNWDRLDNEQFF. Written as DNA, the CDR3 is TGTGCCAGCAGTCTCAACTGGGACAGGCTCGACAATGAGCAGTTCTTC.

This clonotype was seen a handful of times. The chain couples TRBV5-1 to TRBJ1-2; D unclear. Trimming pared 0 bases from V and 4 bases from J, leaving 10 bases between. The CDR3 has 14 residues. CDR1 SGHRS and CDR2 YFSETQ come from the germline V gene. CDR3 in DNA: TGCGCCAGCAGCTTGGACCGCGAGACCTATGGCTACACCTTC. This encodes CASSLDRETYGYTF.

The rearrangement joins TRBV12-3 or TRBV12-4 to TRBJ2-2; possible D gene TRBD1, 5 bases. V was pared by 8 bases and J by 12 bases, with 16 bases between. The CDR3 sequence is 12 residues long. This CDR3 reads CASAARARQLFF. CDR3 in DNA: TGTGCCAGCGCCGCCAGGGCCCGGCAGCTGTTTTTT.

The chain recombines TRBV6-2 or TRBV6-3 with TRBJ1-5; 9 bases are a match to TRBD1. V shed 6 bases and J 7 bases; nucleotides not matched to a gene: 10. There are 15 residues in the CDR3. Germline V gene sequence: CDR1 MNHEY, CDR2 SVGEGT. CDR3 coding DNA: TGTGCCAGCAGGGGGCCCGGGACAGGGAGACAGCCCCAGCATTTT. Amino acids: CASRGPGTGRQPQHF.

This clonotype was observed a handful of times. The rearrangement joins TRBV5-5 to TRBJ2-4; 7 bases match TRBD2. Germline V gene sequence: CDR1 SGHKS, CDR2 YYEKEE (reference sequence). J lost 7 bases, V lost 2 bases, and 12 bases had no gene match. The CDR3 runs 16 residues. For the CDR3, the DNA is TGTGCCAGCAGCTTCCCTTCGGGGGGAGTAGGTAACATTCAGTACTTC. Translating it yields CASSFPSGGVGNIQYF.

The chain uses TRBV6-6 and TRBJ2-3; TRBD2 matches at 7 bases. V trimming: 0 bases; J trimming: 4 bases; junction bases outside the gene matches: 4. Germline lookup yields CDR1 MNHNY and CDR2 SVGAGI (reference sequence). There are 15 residues in the CDR3. CDR3 in DNA: TGTGCCAGCAGTTACTCCGAGACTAGCCCAGATACGCAGTATTTT. Translated: CASSYSETSPDTQYF.

This clonotype was counted only a few times. This sequence joins TRBV7-2 and TRBJ1-1, with 10 bases identical to TRBD1. Looked up from germline, CDR1 is SGHTA and CDR2 is FQGNSA. This CDR3 has 14 residues. J gave up 3 bases and V 4 bases, and 2 bases lay outside the gene matches. The CDR3 DNA follows: TGTGCCAGCAGCTCGGGACAGGGGTACACTGAAGCTTTCTTT. This translates into CASSSGQGYTEAFF.

Concerning this clonotype itself: The conserved closing phenylalanine or tryptophan is absent in this CDR3, likely reflecting a read error. J is TRBJ2-3 and V is TRBV29-1, with a tentative D call TRBD2 (5 bases). V lost 0 bases, J lost 0 bases, and 13 bases lay in between. Germline CDR1 reads SQVTM; CDR2 reads ANQGSEA. The length of the CDR3 is 16 residues. CDR3 coding DNA: TGCAGCGTTGAAGATAAGGCCCTAGCTAGCACAGATACGCAGTATTGT. Protein sequence: CSVEDKALASTDTQYC.

This clonotype was seen more than once but under ten times. This rearrangement joins TRBV15 to TRBJ2-1; 10 bases fit TRBD2. There are 18 residues in the CDR3. Germline assignment: CDR1 LNHNV and CDR2 YYDKDF (reference sequence). V gave up 5 bases and J gave up 2 bases; unmatched junction bases: 12. The CDR3 sequence: CATSDLPSGTSAYNEQFF. The CDR3, as DNA: TGTGCCACCAGCGACCTGCCCTCCGGGACTAGCGCCTACAATGAGCAGTTCTTC.

V is TRBV14 and J is TRBJ1-1, with no clear D. V was clipped by 5 bases and J by 6 bases, with 28 bases between them. Germline V gene sequence: CDR1 SGHDN, CDR2 FVKESK. This CDR3 has 18 residues. The CDR3 loop is CASSFSSGRLVGDAEAFF. Here the CDR3 DNA reads TGTGCCAGCAGCTTTTCTTCGGGCAGGCTCGTGGGTGATGCTGAAGCTTTCTTT.

This clonotype was recorded a few times. CDR3 sequence: CASSSLRASVSYEQYF. The DNA of the CDR3 is TGTGCCAGCAGCTCCCTAAGGGCTAGCGTCTCCTACGAGCAGTACTTC. This sequence joins TRBV7-2 and TRBJ2-7; D might be TRBD2 (6 bases). CDR1 SGHTA and CDR2 FQGNSA come from the germline V gene. This CDR3 has 16 residues. V dropped 4 bases and J dropped 0 bases, with 16 bases sitting between them.

The table lists this clonotype with many counts. The chain recombines TRBV6-5 with TRBJ1-4; D is ambiguous. V shed 6 bases and J shed 2 bases, with 13 bases lying between them. Germline CDR1 and CDR2: MNHEY and SVGAGI. There are 15 residues in the CDR3. CDR3 bases: TGTGCCAGCAGCTCCTGGCGGACCACTAATGAAAAACTGTTTTTT. Its protein product is CASSSWRTTNEKLFF.

This clonotype was detected only a few times. This chain connects TRBV29-1 to TRBJ1-2; tentative D call: TRBD1 (5 bases). The CDR3 covers 13 residues. Trimming cost V 6 bases and J 2 bases, with 13 bases left between them. The germline CDR1 and CDR2 sequences are SQVTM and ANQGSEA. The CDR3 loop is CSVERQKNYGYTF. CDR3 in DNA: TGCAGCGTCGAAAGACAGAAGAACTATGGCTACACCTTC.

The chain has TRBV6-5 and TRBJ1-2; D gene unclear. The length of the CDR3 is 13 residues. Germline lookup yields CDR1 MNHEY and CDR2 SVGAGI. The V gene lost 5 bases and the J gene lost 8 bases, with 15 bases spanning the gap. CDR3 in amino acids: CASSPEPSGGYTF. The CDR3 coding sequence is TGTGCCAGCAGTCCCGAGCCATCGGGGGGCTACACCTTC.

The chain recombines TRBV29-1 with TRBJ2-1, with TRBD1 identical over 10 bases. This CDR3 is built from 14 residues. The J segment lost 5 bases and the V segment lost 5 bases, leaving 6 bases of the junction unmatched. Per the germline V gene, CDR1 is SQVTM and CDR2 is ANQGSEA. As DNA, the CDR3 is TGCAGCGTTCAAGGGGGACAGGGGAACAATGAGCAGTTCTTC. Translated, it gives CSVQGGQGNNEQFF.